This passage covers 3 T cell receptor beta chains from one sample sequenced in a study of shared clonotypes between healthy human individuals. The assay was immunoSEQ multiplex PCR, and TCRdb's table has in-frame clones only and misses some. The sample has 740,000 or so clones, around 78% seen once. Sequenced material: memory CD4+ T cells sorted from blood. The sample's subset: CD45RA-negative fraction. All receptors come from a woman younger than 45 in good health.

This clone was observed at least ten times. The identical CDR3 is also encoded by other nucleotide sequences in the sample. The chain employs TRBV4-2 and TRBJ1-2, with a tentative D call TRBD1 (6 bases). V was cut by 4 bases and J by 8 bases, with 14 bases left in between. There are 13 residues in the CDR3. Germline V gives CDR1 LGHNA, CDR2 YNFKEQ. CDR3 nucleotide sequence: TGTGCCAGCAGCCCCAGGGGTTCAGAAGGCTACACCTTC. Encoded protein: CASSPRGSEGYTF.

The chain recombines TRBV2 with TRBJ2-2; D is possibly TRBD1 (5 bases). Trimming cost V 5 bases and J 3 bases, with 13 bases left between them. CDR3 size: 15 residues. Per germline, CDR1 SNHLY and CDR2 FYNNEI. This chain's CDR3 is CASSRRAAYTGELFF. In DNA form, the CDR3 reads TGTGCCAGCAGTCGCAGGGCAGCCTACACCGGGGAGCTGTTTTTT.

This clone was observed a handful of times. The genes are TRBV5-1 and TRBJ2-1; 7 nucleotides agree with TRBD1. Looked up from germline, CDR1 is SGHRS and CDR2 is YFSETQ. The CDR3 extends over 11 amino acids. Trimming took 7 bases from V and 9 from J; bases not matched to a gene: 4. Here the CDR3 DNA reads TGCGCCAGCGGGGGACAGATTGAGCAGTTCTTC. Its protein is CASGGQIEQFF.